A selection of T cell receptor beta chains follows, all from one sample in a study of blood T cell repertoires in COVID-19. The method was immunoSEQ multiplex PCR; TCRdb's version includes in-frame clones alone and lacks a portion of them. Here the sample spans over 75,000 clones, roughly 85% being singletons. Sample: peripheral blood. Receptors originate from a human donor in a cohort sampled during active COVID-19. The CDR3 runs from the conserved cysteine through the conserved F or W. Each record gives: J gene, D gene, clone size, V gene, CDR3 DNA, CDR3 protein. D genes are given only for firm matches. Clone size is shown for a subset of rows, as once, few, many or a class of expanded clone.

>TRBJ2-2|NA|NA|TRBV30
TGTGCCTGCGCCGGGGCCGGGGAGCTGTTTTTT
CACAGAGELFF
>TRBJ1-1|NA|once|TRBV13
TGTGCCAGCCGCTATAGACAGTACACTGAAGCTTTCTTT
CASRYRQYTEAFF
>TRBJ1-2|NA|once|TRBV6-1
TGTGCCAGCAGTGATGCCCAAACATCCATCTATGGCTACACCTTC
CASSDAQTSIYGYTF
>TRBJ2-7|TRBD1|NA|TRBV7-2
TGTGCCAGCAGCTTACAACCAGGGACAGTCTACGAGCAGTACTTC
CASSLQPGTVYEQYF
>TRBJ2-7|TRBD2|few|TRBV28
TGTGCCAGCAGCCTAGGGGTCGGACTAGCGGGTGGGAGCTCCTACGAGCAGTACTTC
CASSLGVGLAGGSSYEQYF
>TRBJ1-5|TRBD1|NA|TRBV28
TGTGCCAGCGATTTGGGACAGGGTGAGTCTCAGCCCCAGCATTTT
CASDLGQGESQPQHF
>TRBJ1-3|NA|NA|TRBV10-3
TGTGCCATCAGTGAGTCTCGGGGAATACCTGGAAACACCATATATTTT
CAISESRGIPGNTIYF
>TRBJ2-5|NA|NA|TRBV27
TGTGCCAGCAGTCGGGAGTACCAAGAGACCCAGTACTTC
CASSREYQETQYF
>TRBJ2-5|TRBD1|NA|TRBV19
TGTGCCAGTAGTATAACTCTGACAGGGGGTATGGAGACCCAGTACTTC
CASSITLTGGMETQYF
>TRBJ2-1|NA|NA|TRBV3-1/TRBV3-2
TGTGCCAGCAGCCAGGGACTTGACAATGAGCAGTTCTTC
CASSQGLDNEQFF
>TRBJ2-2|NA|NA|TRBV6-5
TGTGCCAGCACGCGTCGGGAGCGTACCGGGGAGCTGTTTTTT
CASTRRERTGELFF
>TRBJ2-5|TRBD1|NA|TRBV7-6
TGTGCCAGCAGCTCGACAGGGGACAGGTACCAAGAGACCCAGTACTTC
CASSSTGDRYQETQYF
>TRBJ1-3|NA|NA|TRBV5-1
TGCGCCAGCAGCTTGTCGATAGCTGGAAACACCATATATTTT
CASSLSIAGNTIYF
>TRBJ2-1|NA|NA|TRBV19
TGTGCCAGTAGTTCCAGGGCGTACAATGAGCAGTTCTTC
CASSSRAYNEQFF
>TRBJ2-7|TRBD1|NA|TRBV5-1
TGCGCCAGCAGACAGGGGGCAAGCTACGAGCAGTACTTC
CASRQGASYEQYF
>TRBJ2-5|TRBD1|NA|TRBV5-6
TGTGCCAGCACCGGGACAGGGGGCGGTCAAGAGACCCAGTACTTC
CASTGTGGGQETQYF
>TRBJ2-3|TRBD1|NA|TRBV5-4
TGTGCCAGCAGCTCGGGACAGGGGGAAGGGACAGATACGCAGTATTTT
CASSSGQGEGTDTQYF
>TRBJ2-1|TRBD2|NA|TRBV4-1
TGCGCCAGCAGCCAAGAGTCGAGACCGGGACTAGTATACAATGAGCAGTTCTTC
CASSQESRPGLVYNEQFF
>TRBJ2-3|TRBD1|NA|TRBV11-2
TGTGCCAGCAGCTTTGGACAGGGGGCCATCACAGATACGCAGTATTTT
CASSFGQGAITDTQYF
>TRBJ1-5|NA|NA|TRBV2
TGTGCCAGCAACGAGCGTAGCAATCAGCCCCAGCATTTT
CASNERSNQPQHF
>TRBJ2-3|TRBD1|NA|TRBV5-1
TGCGCCAGCAGCCTGACAGGGTGGGTGGATACGCAGTATTTT
CASSLTGWVDTQYF
>TRBJ2-3|TRBD2|NA|TRBV10-3
TGTGCCCATAGCGGGAGCACAGATACGCAGTATTTT
CAHSGSTDTQYF
>TRBJ2-7|TRBD1|few|TRBV12-5
TGTGCTAGTGGTTTGGTATTCGGGGACAGGGTGCCCTACGAGCAGTACTTC
CASGLVFGDRVPYEQYF
>TRBJ1-2|TRBD1|NA|TRBV18
TGTGCCAGCTCACCGGGGGACAGTGGAAATGGCTACACCTTC
CASSPGDSGNGYTF
>TRBJ2-3|NA|NA|TRBV7-9
TGTGCCAGCAGCTCCACACGTCGGACTTACTTTAGCACAGATACGCAGTATTTT
CASSSTRRTYFSTDTQYF
>TRBJ2-7|NA|NA|TRBV18
TGTGCCAGCTCACCAATAGGGGGTCCCACCTACGAGCAGTACTTC
CASSPIGGPTYEQYF
>TRBJ1-4|TRBD1|NA|TRBV5-1
TGCGCCAGCAGCCCTCAGGGGGTAACTAATGAAAAACTGTTTTTT
CASSPQGVTNEKLFF
>TRBJ2-2|TRBD2|NA|TRBV24-1
TGTGCCACCAGTGACAAAGCGGGACTAGCGGGAGTGGATCAGTTTAACACCGGGGAGCTGTTTTTT
CATSDKAGLAGVDQFNTGELFF
>TRBJ2-7|NA|few|TRBV7-2
TGTGCCAGCAGCTTTAGCCGACGCTCCTACGAGCAGTACTTC
CASSFSRRSYEQYF
>TRBJ2-7|TRBD1|NA|TRBV7-3
TGTGCCAGCAGCTTAGACAGGGCCTACGAGCAGTACTTC
CASSLDRAYEQYF
>TRBJ2-7|NA|NA|TRBV5-1
TGCGCCAGCAGGAGAAGTGACTACGAGCAGTACTTC
CASRRSDYEQYF
>TRBJ2-5|NA|NA|TRBV7-3
TGTGCCAGCTCGACACAAACACAAGAGACCCAGTACTTC
CASSTQTQETQYF
>TRBJ1-1|NA|NA|TRBV27
TGTGCCTCCCCCTGGCGGGGGAGGGACACTGAAGCTTTCTTT
CASPWRGRDTEAFF
>TRBJ2-7|NA|NA|TRBV12-3/TRBV12-4
TGTGCCAGCTCTGCAGGTACGACGCGGCAGTACTTC
CASSAGTTRQYF
>TRBJ1-1|NA|NA|TRBV2
TGTGCCAGCATTCTCAGGGAGAACACTGAAGCTTTCTTT
CASILRENTEAFF
>TRBJ1-3|NA|NA|TRBV18
TGTGCCAGCTCACCAATTTCGGACAGCGGAAACACCATATATTTT
CASSPISDSGNTIYF
>TRBJ2-3|TRBD2|NA|TRBV24-1
TGTGCCACCAGTGTACTAGCGGGAGATCTGGATACGCAGTATTTT
CATSVLAGDLDTQYF
>TRBJ1-1|TRBD1|once|TRBV19
TGTGCCAGTAGAGGACAGGGTGATTTAACTGAAGCTTTCTTT
CASRGQGDLTEAFF
>TRBJ1-4|NA|NA|TRBV3-1/TRBV3-2
TGTGCCAGCAGCGCACAGGGTCTTACAACTAATGAAAAACTGTTTTTT
CASSAQGLTTNEKLFF
>TRBJ2-7|TRBD1|NA|TRBV5-1
TGCGCCAGCAGCATGACAGGGAGTAACTACGAGCAGTACTTC
CASSMTGSNYEQYF
>TRBJ2-1|NA|NA|TRBV5-4
TGTGCCAGCCAGGGGGGTGGGACCTACAATGAGCAGTTCTTC
CASQGGGTYNEQFF
>TRBJ2-1|TRBD2|NA|TRBV28
TGTGCCAGCGGGGGGGCCTACAATGAGCAGTTCTTC
CASGGAYNEQFF
>TRBJ2-7|TRBD2|NA|TRBV6-2/TRBV6-3
TGTGCCAGCAGTCCCGGCGGGGGACCCTACGAGCAGTACTTC
CASSPGGGPYEQYF
>TRBJ2-5|NA|NA|TRBV28
TGTGCCAGCACCACGCCCCGGGGGCAAGAGACCCAGTACTTC
CASTTPRGQETQYF
>TRBJ2-2|NA|NA|TRBV11-3
TGTGCCAGCAGCAAACTACAGGGAACCGGGGAGCTGTTTTTT
CASSKLQGTGELFF
>TRBJ1-1|TRBD1|NA|TRBV6-5
TGTGCCAGCACTCGGGCACTCTCAGGGGGAGCTGAAGCTTTCTTT
CASTRALSGGAEAFF
>TRBJ1-6|TRBD1|NA|TRBV5-6
TGTGCCAGCAGCTTAGGACAGGGGGCTTACTCACCCCTCCACTTT
CASSLGQGAYSPLHF
>TRBJ1-2|NA|NA|TRBV19
TGTGCCAGTAGTAGGTTCGCGGACAGTCTCTCAGCTAACTATGGCTACACCTTC
CASSRFADSLSANYGYTF
>TRBJ2-2|TRBD1|NA|TRBV5-5
TGTGCCAGTACGAAAACAGGGGAATACACCGGGGAGCTGTTTTTT
CASTKTGEYTGELFF
>TRBJ2-3|TRBD2|NA|TRBV14
TGTGCCAGCAGCCAACTGACTAGCGGGAACACAGATACGCAGTATTTT
CASSQLTSGNTDTQYF
>TRBJ1-2|NA|NA|TRBV7-8
TGTGCCAGCAGCCCCGGAGGGGTTGGCTACACCTTC
CASSPGGVGYTF
>TRBJ2-5|TRBD2|NA|TRBV10-3
TGTGCCATCAGTCCCGCGGGACTAGAAGTCCAAGAGACCCAGTACTTC
CAISPAGLEVQETQYF
>TRBJ1-4|NA|NA|TRBV7-9
TGTGCCAGCAGCCCTCCAGGGTTCGGGGAAAAACTGTTTTTT
CASSPPGFGEKLFF
>TRBJ2-5|NA|few|TRBV18
TGTGCCAGCTCACCCCAGGCAGAGACCCAGTACTTC
CASSPQAETQYF
>TRBJ1-1|NA|NA|TRBV7-2
TGTGCCAGCAGCGCGGGACGGACGAACACTGAAGCTTTCTTT
CASSAGRTNTEAFF